The 7 T cell receptor beta chains listed next were all sequenced from one sample in a study of CD8+ T cells in alopecia areata. Documented treatment: oral pan-JAK inhibitor, 5-10 mg twice daily. Once RNA had been extracted, it was reverse transcribed into cDNA to act as the sequencing template. Produced via immunoSEQ multiplex PCR; TCRdb's table is partial and in-frame only. Here the sample spans 90,000 to 120,000 clones, 65% to 85% being singletons. This material consisted of CD8+ T cells sorted from blood, taken at week 24, from a patient treated with tofacitinib. The receptors come from a human donor with alopecia areata.

The chain has TRBV6-1 and TRBJ2-7, with 7 bases identical to TRBD1. The CDR3 consists of 14 residues. V dropped 3 bases and J dropped 5; count of bases not matched to a gene: 7. In germline, CDR1 is MNHNS, CDR2 SASEGT. The CDR3 here is CASSEATGYNEQYF. The CDR3 DNA follows: TGTGCCAGCAGTGAGGCGACAGGGTATAACGAGCAGTACTTC.

The chain links TRBV28 to TRBJ2-1; 8 positions agree with TRBD2. There are 16 residues in the CDR3. V lost 5 bases, J lost 1 base, and 7 bases stayed unmatched. Germline loops: CDR1 MDHEN, CDR2 SYDVKM. The CDR3 here is CASSPTSGASYNEQFF. The CDR3 nucleotides read TGTGCCAGCAGTCCCACTAGCGGCGCATCCTACAATGAGCAGTTCTTC. The variable domain in full, with the rest retrieved from reference TRBV28 and TRBJ2-1, is DVKVTQSSRYLVKRTGEKVFLECVQDMDHENMFWYRQDPGLGLRLIYFSYDVKMKEKGDIPEGYSVSREKKERFSLILESASTNQTSMYLCASSPTSGASYNEQFFGPGTRLTVL.

Only a few counts were recorded for this clone. This chain connects TRBV6-6 to TRBJ1-1; tentatively, D is TRBD1 (6 bases). V was clipped by 10 bases and J by 11 bases, with 14 bases between them. The CDR3 is 10 amino acids. The germline V gene encodes CDR1 MNHNY and CDR2 SVGAGI (reference sequence). CDR3 loop: CATWQGRAFF. The CDR3 coding sequence is TGTGCCACCTGGCAGGGGCGCGCTTTCTTT.

This chain uses TRBV6-6 with TRBJ2-7, with D maybe TRBD2 (5 bases). Deletions cut 11 bases from V and 9 bases from J, with 29 bases between. The length of the CDR3 is 15 residues. Germline V gives CDR1 MNHNY, CDR2 SVGAGI (reference sequence). Here the CDR3 DNA reads TGTGCCGCAACCTCCGACCCCGGACTTTTCCCCGGGCAGTACTTC. Its translation is CAATSDPGLFPGQYF.

This clone was recorded many times. V usage is TRBV11-2 and J usage is TRBJ2-2; no definite D call. The germline CDR1 and CDR2 sequences are SGHAT and FQNNGV. The CDR3 is 13 amino acids. V lost 0 bases and J 8 bases, leaving 7 bases between the germline ends. The CDR3 reads CASSLDFGGELFF. As DNA, the CDR3 is TGTGCCAGCAGCTTAGATTTCGGAGGGGAGCTGTTTTTT.

The V and J genes are TRBV29-1 and TRBJ2-1; TRBD1 matches at 7 bases. Losses at the gene ends were 4 bases for V and 4 bases for J; bases not matched to a gene: 16. Germline CDR1 is SQVTM and CDR2 is ANQGSEA. The CDR3 is made up of 17 amino acids. CDR3 in DNA: TGCAGCGTTGTAGAACTAGGGACAGCGAATTTATACAATGAGCAGTTCTTC. It is translated as CSVVELGTANLYNEQFF.

This clone was detected only a few times. The V and J genes are TRBV27 and TRBJ2-7, with TRBD1 matching over 7 bases. Germline values: CDR1 MNHEY, CDR2 SMNVEV (reference sequence). This CDR3 has 13 residues. Trimming took 4 bases from V and 7 from J; bases not matched to a gene: 7. The chain's CDR3 is CASSYAGGMEQYF. The CDR3 DNA reads TGTGCCAGCAGTTACGCAGGGGGAATGGAGCAGTACTTC.